These T cell receptor beta chains were read from a single sample in a study of long-term antiretroviral therapy in people with HIV. This table comes from immunoSEQ multiplex PCR, and its TCRdb copy is limited to in-frame clones, with some not included. Of approximately 15,000 clones listed, 80% to 90% are singletons. The input for sequencing was unsorted PBMCs, taken 0.1 years after starting antiretroviral therapy. The receptors were sampled from a young man with HIV. Both conserved end residues are part of each CDR3. The D gene is left open where the match is weak. Expanded clones get a size class; other rows say once, few or many, or leave the size out.

size: NA; D: NA; J: TRBJ1-5; V: TRBV5-6; CDR3: CASSLGPNQPQHF; DNA: TGTGCCAGCAGCTTGGGCCCCAATCAGCCCCAGCATTTT
size: NA; D: TRBD2; J: TRBJ2-3; V: TRBV4-2; CDR3: CASSQDPILATSTDTQYF; DNA: TGTGCCAGCAGCCAAGATCCGATACTAGCGACTAGCACAGATACGCAGTATTTT
size: NA; D: NA; J: TRBJ2-2; V: TRBV5-1; CDR3: CASPEGDTGELFF; DNA: TGCGCCAGCCCCGAAGGGGACACCGGGGAGCTGTTTTTT
size: NA; D: TRBD2; J: TRBJ2-1; V: TRBV2; CDR3: CAGPLAGLNNEQFF; DNA: TGTGCCGGCCCGCTAGCGGGATTGAACAATGAGCAGTTCTTC
size: once; D: TRBD2; J: TRBJ2-1; V: TRBV5-8; CDR3: CASSSPGTSTYNEQFF; DNA: TGTGCCAGCAGCTCACCCGGGACTAGCACCTACAATGAGCAGTTCTTC
size: NA; D: NA; J: TRBJ2-2; V: TRBV19; CDR3: CASNPSSGELFF; DNA: TGTGCCAGTAACCCCTCCTCCGGGGAGCTGTTTTTT
size: medium-sized; D: TRBD1; J: TRBJ2-7; V: TRBV7-6; CDR3: CASSSRTYSMGQETYEQYF; DNA: TGTGCCAGCAGCTCCCGAACTTATTCAATGGGACAGGAAACTTACGAGCAGTACTTC
size: once; D: TRBD1; J: TRBJ1-1; V: TRBV7-3; CDR3: CASSLSGGTDEAFF; DNA: TGTGCCAGCAGCTTATCGGGAGGGACAGACGAAGCTTTCTTT
size: few; D: TRBD2; J: TRBJ2-5; V: TRBV10-3; CDR3: CAISEVAGAKETQYF; DNA: TGTGCCATCAGTGAGGTAGCGGGGGCCAAAGAGACCCAGTACTTC
size: once; D: NA; J: TRBJ2-1; V: TRBV7-6; CDR3: CASSARRTNEQFF; DNA: TGTGCCAGCAGCGCCAGGCGGACTAATGAGCAGTTCTTC
size: NA; D: TRBD2; J: TRBJ2-2; V: TRBV25-1; CDR3: CASTEAGLTGELFF; DNA: TGTGCCAGCACTGAAGCGGGGCTCACCGGGGAGCTGTTTTTT
size: once; D: NA; J: TRBJ2-1; V: TRBV20-1; CDR3: CSASSHNEQFF; DNA: TGCAGTGCTAGTTCCCACAATGAGCAGTTCTTC
size: NA; D: NA; J: TRBJ1-2; V: TRBV20-1; CDR3: CSATASHGYTF; DNA: TGCAGTGCGACCGCTAGCCATGGCTACACCTTC
size: NA; D: NA; J: TRBJ2-7; V: TRBV9; CDR3: CASSVARGADEQYF; DNA: TGTGCCAGCAGCGTAGCTAGGGGCGCGGACGAGCAGTACTTC
size: NA; D: TRBD2; J: TRBJ2-3; V: TRBV4-2; CDR3: CASSQEVAGAPSPTDTQYF; DNA: TGTGCCAGCAGCCAAGAGGTAGCGGGGGCCCCCTCCCCCACAGATACGCAGTATTTT
size: NA; D: TRBD2; J: TRBJ2-7; V: TRBV9; CDR3: CASSPTPGLAGFYEQYF; DNA: TGTGCCAGCAGCCCAACACCGGGACTAGCGGGATTCTACGAGCAGTACTTC
size: NA; D: NA; J: TRBJ2-5; V: TRBV6-1; CDR3: CASSESPEETQYF; DNA: TGTGCCAGCAGTGAATCCCCAGAGGAGACCCAGTACTTC
size: NA; D: TRBD1; J: TRBJ2-5; V: TRBV25-1; CDR3: CASSPGQVKETQYF; DNA: TGTGCCAGCAGCCCGGGACAGGTGAAAGAGACCCAGTACTTC
size: NA; D: NA; J: TRBJ2-2; V: TRBV9; CDR3: CASSASDTGELFF; DNA: TGTGCCAGCAGCGCGTCGGACACGGGGGAGCTGTTTTTT
size: NA; D: TRBD2; J: TRBJ2-3; V: TRBV7-2; CDR3: CASGTSGAPTDTQYF; DNA: TGTGCCAGCGGGACTAGCGGGGCCCCCACAGATACGCAGTATTTT
size: NA; D: NA; J: TRBJ1-3; V: TRBV2; CDR3: CASSDSSGNTIYF; DNA: TGTGCCAGCAGTGACAGCTCTGGAAACACCATATATTTT
size: NA; D: NA; J: TRBJ1-1; V: TRBV5-4; CDR3: CASSGRSDTEAFF; DNA: TGTGCCAGCAGCGGACGGTCGGACACTGAAGCTTTCTTT
size: NA; D: NA; J: TRBJ2-1; V: TRBV7-9; CDR3: CASSFNSAGYNEQFF; DNA: TGTGCCAGCAGCTTTAACAGTGCCGGCTACAATGAGCAGTTCTTC
size: NA; D: NA; J: TRBJ1-1; V: TRBV27; CDR3: CASSPTSATEAFF; DNA: TGTGCCAGCAGTCCGACTTCAGCGACTGAAGCTTTCTTT
size: NA; D: NA; J: TRBJ1-2; V: TRBV29-1; CDR3: CSVVSTENYGYTF; DNA: TGCAGCGTTGTTTCGACAGAGAACTATGGCTACACCTTC
size: NA; D: TRBD2; J: TRBJ2-7; V: TRBV7-9; CDR3: CASSLGRLAGLQEQYF; DNA: TGTGCCAGCAGCCTAGGGCGACTAGCGGGGTTGCAGGAGCAGTACTTC
size: NA; D: TRBD2; J: TRBJ2-7; V: TRBV9; CDR3: CASSVAYGGEYEQYF; DNA: TGTGCCAGCAGCGTAGCCTACGGGGGGGAGTACGAGCAGTACTTC
size: NA; D: NA; J: TRBJ1-4; V: TRBV6-5; CDR3: CASSYSSGLNEKLFF; DNA: TGTGCCAGCAGTTACTCGTCAGGGCTAAATGAAAAACTGTTTTTT
size: NA; D: NA; J: TRBJ2-5; V: TRBV19; CDR3: CASRRGETQYF; DNA: TGTGCCAGTCGGAGGGGCGAGACCCAGTACTTC
size: NA; D: NA; J: TRBJ1-5; V: TRBV4-3; CDR3: CASSQDTGRLDNQPQHF; DNA: TGCGCCAGCAGCCAGGATACAGGTAGATTGGACAATCAGCCCCAGCATTTT
size: few; D: NA; J: TRBJ1-2; V: TRBV29-1; CDR3: CSVAPGYTF; DNA: TGCAGCGTAGCCCCTGGCTACACCTTC
size: NA; D: TRBD2; J: TRBJ2-1; V: TRBV13; CDR3: CASSPMGLAGPRANEQFF; DNA: TGTGCCAGCAGCCCTATGGGACTAGCGGGCCCCAGGGCCAATGAGCAGTTCTTC
size: NA; D: TRBD1; J: TRBJ2-7; V: TRBV4-3; CDR3: CASSQDHRGSYEQYF; DNA: TGCGCCAGCAGCCAAGATCACAGGGGATCCTACGAGCAGTACTTC
size: NA; D: NA; J: TRBJ2-5; V: TRBV19; CDR3: CASSQGTHRKETQYF; DNA: TGTGCCAGTAGCCAGGGCACTCACAGGAAAGAGACCCAGTACTTC
size: NA; D: TRBD2; J: TRBJ2-5; V: TRBV28; CDR3: CASSSWTSQETQYF; DNA: TGTGCCAGCAGCTCCTGGACTAGCCAAGAGACCCAGTACTTC
size: NA; D: NA; J: TRBJ1-2; V: TRBV5-6; CDR3: CASSLNADYGYTF; DNA: TGTGCCAGCAGCTTGAATGCTGATTATGGCTACACCTTC
size: few; D: NA; J: TRBJ1-5; V: TRBV7-9; CDR3: CASSRGGSNQPQHF; DNA: TGTGCCAGCAGCCGTGGTGGTAGCAATCAGCCCCAGCATTTT
size: NA; D: NA; J: TRBJ1-1; V: TRBV7-8; CDR3: CASSPLQQGTNTEAFF; DNA: TGTGCCAGCAGCCCCCTCCAGCAGGGTACGAACACTGAAGCTTTCTTT
size: NA; D: TRBD1; J: TRBJ2-7; V: TRBV7-2; CDR3: CASSLGGGSHEQYF; DNA: TGTGCCAGCAGCTTAGGAGGGGGCTCGCACGAGCAGTACTTC
size: NA; D: NA; J: TRBJ2-7; V: TRBV6-1; CDR3: CASGGPYEQYF; DNA: TGTGCCTCCGGGGGGCCCTACGAGCAGTACTTC
size: few; D: NA; J: TRBJ1-3; V: TRBV7-2; CDR3: CASSSDTSGNTIYF; DNA: TGTGCCAGCAGCTCTGACACGTCTGGAAACACCATATATTTT
size: NA; D: NA; J: TRBJ1-1; V: TRBV30; CDR3: CAWSVRGGPSEAFF; DNA: TGTGCCTGGAGTGTACGGGGGGGCCCATCTGAAGCTTTCTTT
size: NA; D: NA; J: TRBJ1-1; V: TRBV4-1; CDR3: CASSQTVRNTEAFF; DNA: TGCGCCAGCAGCCAGACAGTGAGGAACACTGAAGCTTTCTTT
size: NA; D: NA; J: TRBJ1-2; V: TRBV7-8; CDR3: CASSPADGYGYTF; DNA: TGTGCCAGCAGCCCCGCAGACGGGTATGGCTACACCTTC
size: NA; D: TRBD1; J: TRBJ2-3; V: TRBV6-5; CDR3: CASQGQGSDTQYF; DNA: TGTGCCAGCCAGGGACAGGGTTCAGATACGCAGTATTTT
size: NA; D: NA; J: TRBJ2-7; V: TRBV4-3; CDR3: CASSQRPPGPSERYEQYF; DNA: TGCGCCAGCAGCCAAAGACCCCCAGGTCCCAGCGAGCGCTACGAGCAGTACTTC
size: NA; D: TRBD1; J: TRBJ1-2; V: TRBV15; CDR3: CATSMDRALGGYTF; DNA: TGTGCCACCAGCATGGACAGGGCGCTGGGAGGCTACACCTTC
size: NA; D: TRBD2; J: TRBJ2-5; V: TRBV4-3; CDR3: CASSPLAGGTETQYF; DNA: TGCGCCAGCAGCCCCTTAGCGGGGGGAACGGAGACCCAGTACTTC
size: NA; D: NA; J: TRBJ1-1; V: TRBV2; CDR3: CASSEQGLGTEAFF; DNA: TGTGCCAGCAGTGAGCAGGGGTTGGGCACTGAAGCTTTCTTT
size: NA; D: NA; J: TRBJ2-7; V: TRBV27; CDR3: CASSPRDFSYEQYF; DNA: TGTGCCAGCAGTCCCCGGGACTTCTCCTACGAGCAGTACTTC
size: NA; D: TRBD1; J: TRBJ1-1; V: TRBV4-3; CDR3: CASSLTPGQGTEAFF; DNA: TGCGCCAGCAGCCTGACGCCGGGACAGGGAACTGAAGCTTTCTTT
size: NA; D: NA; J: TRBJ1-4; V: TRBV5-6; CDR3: CASSSPLRANEKLFF; DNA: TGTGCCAGCAGCTCGCCTCTACGGGCTAATGAAAAACTGTTTTTT
size: NA; D: TRBD1; J: TRBJ2-7; V: TRBV27; CDR3: CASSSMGTGVSYEQYF; DNA: TGTGCCAGCAGTAGTATGGGGACAGGGGTATCCTACGAGCAGTACTTC
size: NA; D: NA; J: TRBJ2-7; V: TRBV4-3; CDR3: CASSQVATGLGYSYEQYF; DNA: TGCGCCAGCAGCCAAGTTGCCACCGGATTGGGTTACTCCTACGAGCAGTACTTC